This T cell receptor (beta chain) emerged from a study of shared clonotypes between healthy human individuals. Authors' analysis steps: There were no quality scores in the junction-only immunoSEQ sequences, so filtering differed. Assay: immunoSEQ multiplex PCR; the TCRdb copy retains only in-frame clones and omits some. V, J and clone size are taken as reported in that table, and D and trimming were inferred from the DNA itself. The repertoire holds fewer than 1.6 million clones, approximately 98.5% seen once, with roughly 0.35% in the top ten. Subsets obtained from CD4+ cells comprised CD45RA+ naive and CD45RA-negative memory cells. Trimming shortened V by 4 bases and J by 3 bases, and 10 bases separated the two germline ends. The length of the CDR3 is 13 residues. Looked up from germline, CDR1 is SQVTM and CDR2 is ANQGSEA. In its sample, this clone was seen once. Its antigen remains unidentified.

Regarding the study as a whole: Sharing across a few donors was seen in about 5% of naive CD4 clonotypes.

The clonotype comes from a man aged 25 to 40 in good health. Sequencing was carried out using naive CD4+ T cells sorted from blood. The subset is: CD45RA+ positively selected. V is TRBV29-1 and J is TRBJ1-3, with unresolved D. The CDR3 protein is CSVALTVGNTIYF. The CDR3 DNA sequence: TGCAGCGTTGCTTTGACCGTTGGAAACACCATATATTTT.